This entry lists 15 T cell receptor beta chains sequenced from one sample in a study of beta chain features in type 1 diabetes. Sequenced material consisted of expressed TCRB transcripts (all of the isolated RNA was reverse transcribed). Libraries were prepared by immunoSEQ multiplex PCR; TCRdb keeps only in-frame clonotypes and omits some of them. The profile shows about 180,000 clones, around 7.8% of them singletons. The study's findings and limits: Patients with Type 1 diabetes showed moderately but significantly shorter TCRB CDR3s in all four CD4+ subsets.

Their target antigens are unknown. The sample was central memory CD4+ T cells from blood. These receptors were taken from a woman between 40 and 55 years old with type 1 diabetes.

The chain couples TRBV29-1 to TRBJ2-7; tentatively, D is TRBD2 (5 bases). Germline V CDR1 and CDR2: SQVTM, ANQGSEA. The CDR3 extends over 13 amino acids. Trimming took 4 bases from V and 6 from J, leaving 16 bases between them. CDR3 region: CSVGPTIGVEQYF. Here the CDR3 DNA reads TGCAGCGTTGGACCTACTATCGGGGTCGAGCAGTACTTC.

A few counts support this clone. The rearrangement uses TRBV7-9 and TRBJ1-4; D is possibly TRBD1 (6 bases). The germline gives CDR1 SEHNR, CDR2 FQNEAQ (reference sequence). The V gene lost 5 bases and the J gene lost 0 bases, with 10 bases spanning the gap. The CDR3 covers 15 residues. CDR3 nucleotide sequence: TGTGCCAGCAGCCTCGGACAGACAACTAATGAAAAACTGTTTTTT. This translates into CASSLGQTTNEKLFF.

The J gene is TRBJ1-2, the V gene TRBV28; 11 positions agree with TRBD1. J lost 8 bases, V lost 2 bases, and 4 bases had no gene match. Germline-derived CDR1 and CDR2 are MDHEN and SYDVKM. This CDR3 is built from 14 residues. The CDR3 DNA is TGTGCCAGCAGTTTAGGGACAGGGGGAAGGGGCTACACCTTC. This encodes CASSLGTGGRGYTF.

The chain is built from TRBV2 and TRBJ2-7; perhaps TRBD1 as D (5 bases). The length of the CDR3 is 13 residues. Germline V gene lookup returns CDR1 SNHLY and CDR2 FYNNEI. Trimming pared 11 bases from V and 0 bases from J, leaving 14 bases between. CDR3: CACSKQDSYEQYF. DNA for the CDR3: TGTGCCTGTTCCAAACAGGACTCCTACGAGCAGTACTTC.

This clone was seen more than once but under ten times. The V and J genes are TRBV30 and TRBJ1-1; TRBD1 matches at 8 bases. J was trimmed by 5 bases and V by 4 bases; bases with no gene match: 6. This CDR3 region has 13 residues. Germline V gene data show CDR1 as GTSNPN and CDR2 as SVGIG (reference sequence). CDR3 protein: CAWTTGGRTEAFF. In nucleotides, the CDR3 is TGTGCCTGGACCACAGGGGGTCGAACTGAAGCTTTCTTT.

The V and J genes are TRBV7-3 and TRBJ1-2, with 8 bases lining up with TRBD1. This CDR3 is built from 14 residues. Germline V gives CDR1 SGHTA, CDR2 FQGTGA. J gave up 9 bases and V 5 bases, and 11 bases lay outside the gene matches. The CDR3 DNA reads TGTGCCAGCAGCCGGTTGGGACGACAGGGGCGCTACACCTTC. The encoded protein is CASSRLGRQGRYTF.

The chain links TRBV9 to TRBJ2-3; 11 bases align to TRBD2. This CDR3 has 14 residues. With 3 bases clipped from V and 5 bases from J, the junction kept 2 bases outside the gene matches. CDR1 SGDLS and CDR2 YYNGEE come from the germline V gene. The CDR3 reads CASSAGTSGDTQYF. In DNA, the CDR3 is TGTGCCAGCAGCGCCGGGACTAGCGGAGATACGCAGTATTTT.

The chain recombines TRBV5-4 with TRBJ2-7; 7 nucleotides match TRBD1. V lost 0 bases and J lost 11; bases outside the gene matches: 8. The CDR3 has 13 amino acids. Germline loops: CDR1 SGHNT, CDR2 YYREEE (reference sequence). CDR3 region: CASSLVGSTGEYF. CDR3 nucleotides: TGTGCCAGCAGCTTGGTTGGTAGCACAGGGGAGTACTTC.

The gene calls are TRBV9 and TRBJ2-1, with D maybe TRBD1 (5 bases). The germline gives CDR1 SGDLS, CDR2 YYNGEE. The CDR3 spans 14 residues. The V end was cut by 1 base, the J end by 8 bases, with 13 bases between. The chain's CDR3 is CASSVTGSVDEQFF. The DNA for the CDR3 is TGTGCCAGCAGCGTAACAGGTTCTGTGGATGAGCAGTTCTTC.

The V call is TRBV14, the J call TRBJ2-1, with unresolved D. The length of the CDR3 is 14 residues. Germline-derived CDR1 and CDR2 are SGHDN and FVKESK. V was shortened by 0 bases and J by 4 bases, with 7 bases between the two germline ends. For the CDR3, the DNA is TGTGCCAGCAGCCAAGATTACGGGTACAATGAGCAGTTCTTC. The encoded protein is CASSQDYGYNEQFF.

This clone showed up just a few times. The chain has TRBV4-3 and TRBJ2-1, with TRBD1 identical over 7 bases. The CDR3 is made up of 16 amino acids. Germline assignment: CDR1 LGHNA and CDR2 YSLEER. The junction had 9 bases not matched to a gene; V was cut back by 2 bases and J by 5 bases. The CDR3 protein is CASSQMGQQLHNEQFF. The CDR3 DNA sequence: TGCGCCAGCAGCCAAATGGGACAGCAGTTGCACAATGAGCAGTTCTTC.

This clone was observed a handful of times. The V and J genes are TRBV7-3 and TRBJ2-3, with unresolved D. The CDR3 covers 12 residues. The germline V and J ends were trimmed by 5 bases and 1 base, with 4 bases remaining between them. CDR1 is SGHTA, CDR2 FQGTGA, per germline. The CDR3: CASSPGTDTQYF. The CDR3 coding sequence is TGTGCCAGCAGCCCCGGCACAGATACGCAGTATTTT.

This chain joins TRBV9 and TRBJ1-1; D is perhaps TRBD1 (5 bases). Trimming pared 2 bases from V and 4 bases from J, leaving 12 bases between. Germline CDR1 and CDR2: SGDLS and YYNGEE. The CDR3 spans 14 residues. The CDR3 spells CASSVTRASTEAFF. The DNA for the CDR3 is TGTGCCAGCAGCGTGACCAGGGCGAGCACTGAAGCTTTCTTT.

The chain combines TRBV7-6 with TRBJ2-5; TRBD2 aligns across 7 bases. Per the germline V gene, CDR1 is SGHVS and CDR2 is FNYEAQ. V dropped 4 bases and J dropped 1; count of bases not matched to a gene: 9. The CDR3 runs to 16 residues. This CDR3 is CASSWNRDYLQETQYF. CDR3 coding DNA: TGTGCCAGCAGCTGGAACCGGGACTACCTCCAAGAGACCCAGTACTTC.

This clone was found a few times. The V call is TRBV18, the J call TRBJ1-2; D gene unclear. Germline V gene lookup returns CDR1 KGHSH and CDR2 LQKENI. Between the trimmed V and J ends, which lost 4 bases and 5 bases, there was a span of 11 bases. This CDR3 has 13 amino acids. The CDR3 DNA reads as TGTGCCAGCTCACAGGGTCGGGATTATGGCTACACCTTC. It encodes CASSQGRDYGYTF.